The subject of this entry is one TCR beta chain. Each sample yielded at least 5.5 micrograms of PBMC total RNA. Sample-barcoded 5' priming and a J-beta primer mix drove a second PCR of roughly 6 to 12 cycles. Each CDR3 protein is one row after TCRdb ran MiXCR on the 5' RACE reads. The sample includes about 720,000 distinct CDR3 sequences, around a quarter seen only once; the top ten take 3.7%. The data belong to a study of blood T cells in healthy people across ages. This sample also belongs to another study, concerning T cells of mothers and their children. Per that study: Thymic selection molds TCR recombination output in much the same way for related pairs as for unrelated pairs.

This TCR was recovered from a boy between 10 and 17 years old in good health. What was sequenced was blood.

CDR3 coding DNA: TGTGCCAGCAGCACTGTGATGGGGACACTCTCTGGGGCCAACGTCCTGACTTTC. This sequence encodes CASSTVMGTLSGANVLTF. The chain links TRBV28 to TRBJ2-6; possibly TRBD1 for D (6 bases). The V gene's germline CDR1 is MDHEN and CDR2 SYDVKM. V dropped 6 bases and J dropped 0 bases, with 18 bases sitting between them. The CDR3 sequence is 18 residues long.